The 21 T cell receptor beta chains below come from one sample, sequenced in a study of radiation and T cells in renal cell carcinoma. Time point of the sample: baseline pretreatment blood. The treatment: 15 Gy SBRT to primary tumor, nephrectomy 4 weeks later. The protocol was immunoSEQ multiplex PCR, while the TCRdb copy is restricted to in-frame clones and leaves out a portion. The sample includes 100,000 or so clones, approximately 86% of them seen just once. Sequenced here: blood, sampled from a patient whose treatment included radiotherapy and nephrectomy. The receptors originated from a man between 50 and 59 years old with renal cell carcinoma.

The chain couples TRBV9 to TRBJ2-7; D is undetermined. The CDR3 has 14 amino acids. Germline CDR1 SGDLS, CDR2 YYNGEE. Trimming pared 0 bases from V and 3 bases from J, leaving 10 bases between. In nucleotides, the CDR3 is TGTGCCAGCAGCGTAGACCGGGCCAGCTACGAGCAGTACTTC. Protein: CASSVDRASYEQYF.

This chain joins TRBV11-2 and TRBJ2-7; D is uncertain. V dropped 1 base and J dropped 2 bases, with 6 bases sitting between them. This CDR3 region has 13 residues. Germline CDR1 reads SGHAT; CDR2 reads FQNNGV. As DNA, the CDR3 is TGTGCCAGCAGCTTAGTGCATCCCTACGAGCAGTACTTC. Translating it yields CASSLVHPYEQYF.

The genes are TRBV6-5 and TRBJ2-3; D not certain. Germline V gene data show CDR1 as MNHEY and CDR2 as SVGAGI. V was pared by 11 bases and J by 2 bases, with 14 bases between. This CDR3 is 13 amino acids long. For the CDR3, the DNA is TGTGCCGTGCTTGGGCCAAACACAGATACGCAGTATTTT. It is translated as CAVLGPNTDTQYF.

The chain carries TRBV27 and TRBJ2-2; D remains unclear. In germline, CDR1 is MNHEY, CDR2 SMNVEV (reference sequence). V was trimmed by 3 bases and J by 4 bases, leaving 12 bases between them. CDR3 length equals 15 residues. In nucleotides, the CDR3 is TGTGCCAGCAGTTTTAATCGGGTCGGCACCGGGGAGCTGTTTTTT. It yields the protein CASSFNRVGTGELFF.

This chain connects TRBV29-1 to TRBJ2-5; D remains unclear. Germline-derived CDR1 and CDR2 are SQVTM and ANQGSEA. The CDR3 is 12 amino acids. CDR3 region: CSVLALVGTQYF. The CDR3 coding sequence is TGCAGTGTACTTGCATTGGTTGGAACCCAGTACTTC.

J is TRBJ2-1 and V is TRBV4-1; 7 bases line up with TRBD2. CDR1 and CDR2 from the germline V gene are MGHRA and YSYEKL. With V trimmed by 2 bases and J by 7 bases, 8 bases remained unmatched. The CDR3 runs 15 residues. Here the CDR3 DNA reads TGCGCCAGCAGCCAACGGGGACTACCTCAAAATGAGCAGTTCTTC. Protein product: CASSQRGLPQNEQFF.

This clone was picked up one time. The rearrangement joins TRBV30 to TRBJ2-1, with D possibly matching TRBD1 (7 bases). The V gene lost 4 bases and the J gene lost 3 bases, with 16 bases spanning the gap. Germline V gene lookup returns CDR1 GTSNPN and CDR2 SVGIG (reference sequence). This CDR3 region has 15 residues. The CDR3 is CAWTQGGAGYNEQFF. The CDR3 nucleotides are TGTGCCTGGACCCAGGGGGGCGCAGGCTACAATGAGCAGTTCTTC.

V is TRBV5-1 and J is TRBJ2-1; 7 bases line up with TRBD2. V gave up 3 bases and J gave up 7 bases; unmatched junction bases: 7. CDR1 and CDR2 (germline): SGHRS, YFSETQ. There are 14 residues in the CDR3. This CDR3 reads CASSSSSGGNEQFF. The CDR3 bases are TGCGCCAGCAGCTCCAGCTCCGGGGGGAATGAGCAGTTCTTC.

This clone was counted between two and nine times. The V gene is TRBV5-1, the J gene TRBJ2-6, with D hard to call. The ends were cut back, 3 bases at V and 4 bases at J, with 8 bases in the middle. This CDR3 spans 14 amino acids. Per the germline V gene, CDR1 is SGHRS and CDR2 is YFSETQ. CDR3 residues: CASSSVGGANVLTF. The CDR3 DNA is TGCGCCAGCAGCTCGGTTGGGGGGGCCAACGTCCTGACTTTC.

The rearrangement links TRBV6-1 to TRBJ1-2; D possibly corresponds to TRBD1 (5 bases). The CDR3 covers 12 residues. Germline V gives CDR1 MNHNS, CDR2 SASEGT. The V gene lost 5 bases and the J gene lost 8 bases, with 12 bases spanning the gap. CDR3 in amino acids: CASSPVEGGYTF. For the CDR3, the DNA is TGTGCCAGCAGTCCGGTCGAGGGGGGCTACACCTTC.

J is TRBJ2-3 and V is TRBV13, with 10 nucleotides matching TRBD2. J gave up 6 bases and V 6 bases, and 9 bases lay outside the gene matches. The CDR3 is 15 residues long. Germline assignment: CDR1 PRHDT and CDR2 FYEKMQ (reference sequence). The CDR3 coding sequence is TGTGCCAGCAGGAAAATAGCGGGAGGCGCGGATACGCAGTATTTT. Protein sequence: CASRKIAGGADTQYF.

Comment on this clone: Different DNA sequences within this sample yield the same CDR3. CDR3 in amino acids: CASSLQGGGTDTQYF. The CDR3 nucleotides read TGCGCCAGCAGCTTACAGGGGGGTGGCACAGATACGCAGTATTTT. The rearrangement uses TRBV5-1 and TRBJ2-3; 8 bases align to TRBD1. Germline CDR1 SGHRS, CDR2 YFSETQ. J gave up 1 base and V 2 bases, and 3 bases lay outside the gene matches. The CDR3 totals 15 residues.

J is TRBJ2-5 and V is TRBV27; no clear D. Trimming shortened V by 0 bases and J by 2 bases, and 7 bases separated the two germline ends. The CDR3 sequence is 14 residues long. Germline V gene sequence: CDR1 MNHEY, CDR2 SMNVEV (reference sequence). Written as DNA, the CDR3 is TGTGCCAGCAGTTTATCGATGAGTCAAGAGACCCAGTACTTC. Translated: CASSLSMSQETQYF.

The J gene is TRBJ2-7, the V gene TRBV11-2; D is ambiguous. The CDR3 contains 13 residues. Trimming left V 0 bases short and J 2 bases short, with 5 bases between. Germline CDR1 reads SGHAT; CDR2 reads FQNNGV. CDR3 region: CASSLDPAYEQYF. The CDR3 coding sequence is TGTGCCAGCAGCTTAGATCCCGCCTACGAGCAGTACTTC.

The chain recombines TRBV5-4 with TRBJ2-2; weak D call: TRBD1 (7 bases). Trimming took 0 bases from V and 5 from J, leaving 20 bases between them. The CDR3 contains 18 residues. Germline V gene data show CDR1 as SGHNT and CDR2 as YYREEE (reference sequence). CDR3 coding DNA: TGTGCCAGCAGCTTGGGGACAGGAGCCGGGGGTTTGACCGGGGAGCTGTTTTTT. This translates into CASSLGTGAGGLTGELFF.

This chain uses TRBV4-1 with TRBJ1-1, with TRBD1 matching over 10 bases. The CDR3 totals 15 residues. Trimming removed 11 bases from V and 5 bases from J; junction bases left unmatched: 14. The germline V gene has CDR1 MGHRA and CDR2 YSYEKL. DNA for the CDR3: TGCGCCGTAAGGGGGACAGGGGCAGTTCGAACTGAAGCTTTCTTT. The encoded protein is CAVRGTGAVRTEAFF.

This rearrangement joins TRBV19 to TRBJ2-2; TRBD2 might be the D (6 bases). V dropped 0 bases and J dropped 2 bases, with 13 bases sitting between them. The CDR3 has 17 residues. Per the germline V gene, CDR1 is LNHDA and CDR2 is SQIVND (reference sequence). The CDR3 protein is CASSIDHGGANTGELFF. The CDR3 DNA follows: TGTGCCAGTAGTATAGATCACGGGGGAGCTAACACCGGGGAGCTGTTTTTT.

This clone was seen a few times. This chain uses TRBV10-3 with TRBJ1-1; D ambiguous. CDR1 and CDR2 from the germline V gene are ENHRY and SYGVKD. V lost 4 bases and J 2 bases, leaving 8 bases between the germline ends. The CDR3 has 13 residues. CDR3 DNA: TGTGCCATCAGTGCGGTCACCAACACTGAAGCTTTCTTT. Translation gives CAISAVTNTEAFF.

The V and J genes are TRBV9 and TRBJ2-5, with D possibly TRBD1 on 7 matching bases. Trimming removed 4 bases from V and 4 bases from J, with 20 bases in between. Germline assignment: CDR1 SGDLS and CDR2 YYNGEE. This CDR3 has 16 residues. The CDR3, as DNA: TGTGCCAGCAGCCCGCAGACTAGGGGGCCAGGAGAGACCCAGTACTTC. It translates to CASSPQTRGPGETQYF.

V is TRBV7-2 and J is TRBJ1-3; D is unresolved. This CDR3 comprises 15 residues. V dropped 1 base and J dropped 4 bases, with 11 bases sitting between them. CDR1 SGHTA and CDR2 FQGNSA come from the germline V gene. The CDR3 loop is CASSLESFDGNTIYF. In nucleotides, the CDR3 is TGTGCCAGCAGCTTAGAATCCTTTGACGGAAACACCATATATTTT.

The chain links TRBV6-6 to TRBJ1-1; D call uncertain. The CDR3 covers 14 residues. Germline CDR1 reads MNHNY; CDR2 reads SVGAGI (reference sequence). V was clipped by 5 bases and J by 3 bases, with 13 bases between them. Here the CDR3 DNA reads TGTGCCAGCAGTACTCACATTGGGGACACTGAAGCTTTCTTT. It translates to CASSTHIGDTEAFF.